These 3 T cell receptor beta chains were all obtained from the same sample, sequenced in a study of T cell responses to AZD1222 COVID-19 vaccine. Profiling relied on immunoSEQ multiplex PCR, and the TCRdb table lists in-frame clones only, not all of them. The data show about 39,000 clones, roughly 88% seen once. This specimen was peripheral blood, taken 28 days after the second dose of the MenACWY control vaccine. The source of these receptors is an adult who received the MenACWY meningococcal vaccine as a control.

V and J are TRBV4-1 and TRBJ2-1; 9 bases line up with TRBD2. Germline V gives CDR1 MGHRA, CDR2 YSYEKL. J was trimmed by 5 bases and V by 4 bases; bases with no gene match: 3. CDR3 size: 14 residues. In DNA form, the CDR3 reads TGCGCCAGCAGCCCCCGCGGGAGGGACAATGAGCAGTTCTTC. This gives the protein CASSPRGRDNEQFF.

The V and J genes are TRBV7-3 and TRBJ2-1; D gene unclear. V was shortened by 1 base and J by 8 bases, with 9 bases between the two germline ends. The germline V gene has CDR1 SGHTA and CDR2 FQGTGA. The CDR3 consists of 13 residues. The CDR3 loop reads CASSLISFDEQFF. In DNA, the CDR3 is TGTGCCAGCAGCTTAATAAGCTTCGATGAGCAGTTCTTC. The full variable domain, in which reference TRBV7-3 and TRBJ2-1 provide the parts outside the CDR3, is GAGVSQTPSNKVTEKGKYVELRCDPISGHTALYWYRQSLGQGPEFLIYFQGTGAADDSGLPNDRFFAVRPEGSVSTLKIQRTERGDSAVYLCASSLISFDEQFFGPGTRLTVL.

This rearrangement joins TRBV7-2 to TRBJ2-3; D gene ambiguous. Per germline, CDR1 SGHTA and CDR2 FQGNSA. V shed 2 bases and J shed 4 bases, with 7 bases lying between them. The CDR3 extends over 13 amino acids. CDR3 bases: TGTGCCAGCAGCTTACGCCGGGCAGATACGCAGTATTTT. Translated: CASSLRRADTQYF.